Described below is a single T cell receptor beta chain sequence and its context. Profiling relied on immunoSEQ multiplex PCR, and the TCRdb table lists in-frame clones only, not all of them. The repertoire holds roughly 190,000 clones, with 80% to 90% as singletons. This CDR3 region has 14 residues. Germline-derived CDR1 and CDR2 are MNHEY and SMNVEV (reference sequence). V lost 6 bases and J 3 bases, leaving 15 bases between the germline ends. This specimen belongs to a study of blood T cell repertoires in COVID-19. The genes are TRBV27 and TRBJ2-7; D might be TRBD2 (7 bases). Sequenced: peripheral blood. This clonotype was sampled from a woman aged 60 to 75 with COVID-19, enrolled during active disease. The CDR3 DNA reads TGTGCCAGCAGACGGGGGGCAGGGGTCTACGAGCAGTACTTC. This sequence encodes CASRRGAGVYEQYF.